These 26 T cell receptor beta chains came from one sample sequenced in a study of T cell responses to AZD1222 COVID-19 vaccine (dated by TCRdb to the early 2020s). The library relied on the immunoSEQ multiplex PCR assay. As stored in TCRdb, this immuneACCESS dataset retains in-frame rearrangements with V and J assigned. A fraction of the clones does not appear; measured against another copy, unresolved V genes explain less than half of the discrepancy, and the remainder lacks a known reason. The sample records roughly 130,000 clones, 88% of which are singletons. Together, the top ten hold 18% of the sample. Reading the label with the study, this specimen's time point is: baseline before first vaccination. The treatment or condition label on this specimen signifies: meningococcal conjugate vaccine given as trial control. Material: peripheral blood, obtained on day 0 of MenACWY control vaccination. All receptors derive from an adult in good health.

The chain couples TRBV6-1 to TRBJ1-1; TRBD1 matches at 9 bases. This CDR3 has 12 amino acids. CDR1 MNHNS and CDR2 SASEGT come from the germline V gene. The V gene end was trimmed by 5 bases and the J gene end by 10 bases; junction bases not matched to a gene: 5. In DNA form, the CDR3 reads TGTGCCAGCAGTTCGGCGACAGGGGGAGCTTTCTTT. Translated, it gives CASSSATGGAFF.

The rearrangement joins TRBV11-2 to TRBJ2-3; 8 positions agree with TRBD2. The CDR3 consists of 17 residues. CDR1 SGHAT and CDR2 FQNNGV come from the germline V gene. V trimming: 1 base; J trimming: 2 bases; junction bases outside the gene matches: 8. CDR3: CASSLGGTGGNTDTQYF. In nucleotides, the CDR3 is TGTGCCAGCAGCTTAGGCGGAACGGGAGGGAACACAGATACGCAGTATTTT.

This clone came up once. J is TRBJ2-7 and V is TRBV23-1; 8 nucleotides agree with TRBD2. TRBV23-1 is an ORF, with its function uncertain. With 0 bases clipped from V and 3 bases from J, the junction kept 16 bases outside the gene matches. This CDR3 is 19 amino acids long. This CDR3 reads CASSQSGPGASGRRYEQYF. The CDR3 DNA reads as TGCGCCAGCAGTCAATCGGGGCCCGGGGCTAGCGGGCGCCGCTACGAGCAGTACTTC.

The gene calls are TRBV20-1 and TRBJ1-1; unclear D gene. Germline CDR1 DFQATT, CDR2 SNEGSKA (reference sequence). V lost 3 bases and J 1 base, leaving 9 bases between the germline ends. The CDR3 contains 13 residues. The CDR3 is CSASKGGNTEAFF. The CDR3 region has the DNA TGCAGTGCTAGTAAGGGAGGGAACACTGAAGCTTTCTTT.

J is TRBJ2-3 and V is TRBV10-1; TRBD1 agrees at 10 bases. The V and J ends lost 6 bases and 4 bases, in that order; junction bases with no gene match: 10. CDR1 and CDR2 from the germline V gene are WNHNN and SYGVQD (reference sequence). This CDR3 has 16 amino acids. The CDR3 DNA reads as TGCGCCAGCAGCTCGGACCGGGACAGGGGCCCAGATACGCAGTATTTT. This encodes CASSSDRDRGPDTQYF.

This CDR3 is CAWSVGGANVLTF. In DNA form, the CDR3 reads TGTGCCTGGAGTGTGGGTGGGGCCAACGTCCTGACTTTC. The rearrangement joins TRBV30 to TRBJ2-6; D gene uncertain. The CDR3 is 13 amino acids. Trimming left V 0 bases short and J 3 bases short, with 3 bases between. Germline CDR1 is GTSNPN and CDR2 is SVGIG (reference sequence).

This sequence joins TRBV9 and TRBJ1-2; 8 bases line up with TRBD1. CDR3 length: 15 residues. Germline loops: CDR1 SGDLS, CDR2 YYNGEE. The junction had 3 bases not matched to a gene; V was cut back by 0 bases and J by 2 bases. CDR3 DNA: TGTGCCAGCAGCGTAGCAACAGGGGGAAACTATGGCTACACCTTC. As protein: CASSVATGGNYGYTF.

The J gene is TRBJ2-7, the V gene TRBV29-1; 9 positions match TRBD2. The V segment lost 3 bases and the J segment 3 bases; nucleotides outside the gene matches: 6. The CDR3 is made up of 14 amino acids. Germline CDR1 is SQVTM and CDR2 is ANQGSEA. CDR3 sequence: CSVEMGLAGYEQYF. The CDR3 bases are TGCAGCGTTGAGATGGGACTAGCAGGCTACGAGCAGTACTTC.

The V call is TRBV19, the J call TRBJ2-1, with D possibly TRBD2 on 5 matching bases. In germline, CDR1 is LNHDA, CDR2 SQIVND (reference sequence). The V gene lost 2 bases and the J gene lost 0 bases, with 11 bases spanning the gap. The CDR3 has 16 amino acids. In DNA form, the CDR3 reads TGTGCCAGTAGTATAAGATCTGGGAGCTCCTACAATGAGCAGTTCTTC. Residues: CASSIRSGSSYNEQFF. Using reference TRBV19 and TRBJ2-1 for the parts outside the CDR3, the full variable domain is DGGITQSPKYLFRKEGQNVTLSCEQNLNHDAMYWYRQDPGQGLRLIYYSQIVNDFQKGDIAEGYSVSREKKESFPLTVTSAQKNPTAFYLCASSIRSGSSYNEQFFGPGTRLTVL.

Written as DNA, the CDR3 is TGTGCCACCAGTGCTGGAGGGAACTACGAGCAGTACTTC. Amino acid sequence: CATSAGGNYEQYF. This sequence joins TRBV24-1 and TRBJ2-7; a weak D match, TRBD2 (6 bases). The germline CDR1 and CDR2 sequences are KGHDR and SFDVKD. V lost 5 bases to trimming and J lost 3 bases, with 10 bases between them. The CDR3 is made up of 13 amino acids.

The chain links TRBV5-1 to TRBJ2-7, with unresolved D. The CDR3 has 12 residues. Trimming stripped 7 bases from V and 0 bases from J, with 8 bases between. The germline V gene encodes CDR1 SGHRS and CDR2 YFSETQ. CDR3 region: CASRALSYEQYF. The CDR3 DNA is TGCGCCAGCCGGGCCCTCTCCTACGAGCAGTACTTC.

The V gene is TRBV11-2, the J gene TRBJ2-5; TRBD2 matches at 10 bases. The CDR3 is made up of 14 amino acids. The V segment lost 4 bases and the J segment 5 bases; nucleotides outside the gene matches: 4. Germline loops: CDR1 SGHAT, CDR2 FQNNGV. The CDR3: CASSSLAGSETQYF. The CDR3 DNA reads TGTGCCAGCAGCTCACTAGCGGGAAGCGAGACCCAGTACTTC.

V usage is TRBV4-1 and J usage is TRBJ1-2, with D tentatively TRBD1 (6 bases). Germline assignment: CDR1 MGHRA and CDR2 YSYEKL. This CDR3 has 16 residues. V lost 2 bases to trimming and J lost 3 bases, with 16 bases between them. The CDR3 DNA follows: TGCGCCAGCAGCCAAACCTACAGGGTTTCTGACTATGGCTACACCTTC. Encoded protein: CASSQTYRVSDYGYTF.

The chain uses TRBV2 and TRBJ2-5; 7 nucleotides align to TRBD1. V shed 6 bases and J 5 bases; nucleotides not matched to a gene: 9. This CDR3 spans 14 amino acids. Germline values: CDR1 SNHLY, CDR2 FYNNEI. DNA of the CDR3: TGTGCCAGCAGGGCCGGGACAGCGGTGGAGACCCAGTACTTC. Protein: CASRAGTAVETQYF.

The chain recombines TRBV15 with TRBJ1-1; no definite D call. The V and J ends lost 2 bases and 3 bases respectively, with 16 bases between them. This CDR3 has 16 amino acids. The germline V gene has CDR1 LNHNV and CDR2 YYDKDF (reference sequence). The CDR3 loop is CATSRFKAVGDTEAFF. The CDR3 DNA follows: TGTGCCACCAGCAGATTTAAGGCGGTTGGGGACACTGAAGCTTTCTTT.

The chain uses TRBV11-2 and TRBJ2-4; 11 nucleotides align to TRBD1. V shed 0 bases, J shed 1 base, and the junction held 5 bases outside the gene matches. This CDR3 is built from 18 residues. Germline loops: CDR1 SGHAT, CDR2 FQNNGV. The CDR3 sequence is CASSLDMRDRGAKNIQYF. The CDR3 bases are TGTGCCAGCAGCTTAGATATGCGGGACAGGGGGGCCAAAAACATTCAGTACTTC.

Only a few counts were recorded for this clone. The chain carries TRBV7-6 and TRBJ2-7; TRBD1 matches at 10 bases. V dropped 2 bases and J dropped 6; count of bases not matched to a gene: 13. The length of the CDR3 is 17 residues. Germline-derived CDR1 and CDR2 are SGHVS and FNYEAQ. This chain's CDR3 is CASSLSALRDRGIEQYF. CDR3 nucleotides: TGTGCCAGCAGCTTATCGGCCCTAAGGGACAGGGGAATCGAGCAGTACTTC.

The gene calls are TRBV27 and TRBJ1-2, with TRBD1 matching over 8 bases. J lost 0 bases, V lost 6 bases, and 9 bases had no gene match. The germline gives CDR1 MNHEY, CDR2 SMNVEV (reference sequence). CDR3 size: 16 residues. The CDR3 nucleotides are TGTGCCAGCAGCTCCGACAGGGGAAGAGCTAACTATGGCTACACCTTC. Encoded protein: CASSSDRGRANYGYTF.

In DNA, the CDR3 is TGTGCCAGCAGCCCCGGTTGGATGGGAGACGAGCAGTACTTC. It is translated as CASSPGWMGDEQYF. J is TRBJ2-7 and V is TRBV7-9, with D possibly TRBD2 on 5 matching bases. Trimming removed 5 bases at V and 5 bases at J, with 16 bases between. The CDR3 extends over 14 amino acids. From germline, CDR1 is SEHNR and CDR2 FQNEAQ (reference sequence).

The genes are TRBV28 and TRBJ1-2; D remains ambiguous. The CDR3 totals 14 residues. The ends were cut back, 7 bases at V and 5 bases at J, with 17 bases in the middle. CDR1 is MDHEN and CDR2 is SYDVKM in the germline V gene. CDR3 residues: CASTREGGWYGYTF. Written as DNA, the CDR3 is TGTGCCAGCACCAGAGAGGGAGGGTGGTATGGCTACACCTTC.

For the CDR3, the DNA is TGCGCCAGCAGCCGGGAGGTAGCGGGAGGTCTCAGCACAGATACGCAGTATTTT. Residues: CASSREVAGGLSTDTQYF. The rearrangement links TRBV5-1 to TRBJ2-3, with 10 positions matching TRBD2. CDR3 size: 18 residues. The germline gives CDR1 SGHRS, CDR2 YFSETQ. Trimming removed 4 bases from V and 0 bases from J; junction bases left unmatched: 11.

J is TRBJ2-7 and V is TRBV6-5; 7 nucleotides align to TRBD2. Germline CDR1 reads MNHEY; CDR2 reads SVGAGI. The CDR3 contains 14 residues. J lost 4 bases, V lost 2 bases, and 5 bases had no gene match. Here the CDR3 DNA reads TGTGCCAGCAGTTACCGAGGACTAGGTTACGAGCAGTACTTC. Translation: CASSYRGLGYEQYF.

This sequence joins TRBV3-1 (or the pseudogene TRBV3-2) and TRBJ2-1; 8 bases match TRBD2. Germline CDR1 and CDR2: LGHDT and YNNKEL (reference sequence). The CDR3 is made up of 15 amino acids. V trimming: 1 base; J trimming: 7 bases; junction bases outside the gene matches: 6. CDR3 coding DNA: TGTGCCAGCAGCCAAGGTGTTACGGGAGGGAATGAGCAGTTCTTC. Protein sequence: CASSQGVTGGNEQFF.

This clone appeared a single time. The chain combines TRBV7-8 with TRBJ1-1, with D possibly matching TRBD1 (6 bases). The CDR3 covers 14 residues. V lost 0 bases to trimming and J lost 8 bases, with 13 bases between them. CDR1 is SGHVS, CDR2 FQNEAQ, per germline. The chain's CDR3 is CASSLASQGAEAFF. CDR3 coding DNA: TGTGCCAGCAGCTTAGCGTCACAGGGAGCCGAAGCTTTCTTT. The full variable domain, with the rest looked up from reference TRBV7-8 and TRBJ1-1, is GAGVSQSPRYKVAKRGQDVALRCDPISGHVSLFWYQQALGQGPEFLTYFQNEAQLDKSGLPSDRFFAERPEGSVSTLKIQRTQQEDSAVYLCASSLASQGAEAFFGQGTRLTVV.

This chain connects TRBV5-1 to TRBJ2-7; D is ambiguous. Trimming cost V 3 bases and J 3 bases, with 16 bases left between them. Germline CDR1 and CDR2: SGHRS and YFSETQ. The CDR3 covers 15 residues. The CDR3 loop reads CASSSNPRIGYEQYF. For the CDR3, the DNA is TGCGCCAGCAGCTCCAATCCTAGAATCGGCTACGAGCAGTACTTC. Full variable domain (outside the CDR3, taken from reference TRBV5-1 and TRBJ2-7): KAGVTQTPRYLIKTRGQQVTLSCSPISGHRSVSWYQQTPGQGLQFLFEYFSETQRNKGNFPGRFSGRQFSNSRSEMNVSTLELGDSALYLCASSSNPRIGYEQYFGPGTRLTVT.

The gene calls are TRBV5-1 and TRBJ1-6, with D tentatively TRBD1 (5 bases). Deletions cut 7 bases from V and 2 bases from J, with 16 bases between. The CDR3 runs to 16 residues. Germline V CDR1 and CDR2: SGHRS, YFSETQ. For the CDR3, the DNA is TGCGCCAGCCGTCCGGGGGAGTCAGCCTATAATTCACCCCTCCACTTT. Amino acids: CASRPGESAYNSPLHF.